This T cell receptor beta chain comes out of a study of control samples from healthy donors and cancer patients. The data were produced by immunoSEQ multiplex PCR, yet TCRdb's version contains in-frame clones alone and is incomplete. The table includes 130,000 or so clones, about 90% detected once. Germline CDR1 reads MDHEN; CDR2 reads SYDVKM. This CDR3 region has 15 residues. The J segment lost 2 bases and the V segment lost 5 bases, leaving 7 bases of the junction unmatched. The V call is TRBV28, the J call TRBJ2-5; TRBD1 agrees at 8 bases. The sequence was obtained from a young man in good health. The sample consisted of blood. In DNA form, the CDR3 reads TGTGCCAGCAGTCCGACAGGGGTCCTTCAAGAGACCCAGTACTTC. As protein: CASSPTGVLQETQYF.